Below are 31 T cell receptor beta chains sequenced from a single sample in a study of blood T cell repertoires in COVID-19. The method was immunoSEQ multiplex PCR; TCRdb's version includes in-frame clones alone and lacks a portion of them. The table has 200,000 to 250,000 clones, roughly 87% seen once; the top ten hold roughly 10%. Sample: PBMCs or T cells enriched from blood (not recorded which). These receptor sequences come from a man younger than 45 who had recovered from COVID-19.

This clone appeared a single time. The chain recombines TRBV2 with TRBJ1-5; the D gene is possibly TRBD1 (5 bases). Germline CDR1 reads SNHLY; CDR2 reads FYNNEI. CDR3 length: 12 amino acids. V was shortened by 10 bases and J by 4 bases, with 11 bases between the two germline ends. The CDR3 loop reads CAIVRGNQPQHF. Here the CDR3 DNA reads TGTGCCATAGTCCGGGGGAATCAGCCCCAGCATTTT.

This chain uses TRBV3-1 (or the pseudogene TRBV3-2) with TRBJ2-2; 8 positions match TRBD1. The germline gives CDR1 LGHDT, CDR2 YNNKEL (reference sequence). The V and J ends lost 4 bases and 4 bases, in that order; junction bases with no gene match: 8. This CDR3 spans 16 amino acids. DNA for the CDR3: TGTGCCAGCAGCCGCAGGCAGGGGGCAGGCACCGGGGAGCTGTTTTTT. Encoded protein: CASSRRQGAGTGELFF.

Comment on this clone: At the DNA level, this CDR3 is encoded by other sequences in the same sample as well. The chain uses TRBV19 and TRBJ1-5; D possibly corresponds to TRBD1 (6 bases). The germline V gene encodes CDR1 LNHDA and CDR2 SQIVND (reference sequence). Trimming cost V 5 bases and J 6 bases, with 14 bases left between them. The CDR3 length is 14 residues. CDR3 protein: CASSDQQGSQPQHF. Here the CDR3 DNA reads TGTGCCAGTAGTGACCAACAGGGAAGTCAGCCCCAGCATTTT. Combining the CDR3 with reference TRBV19 and TRBJ1-5 gives the whole variable domain DGGITQSPKYLFRKEGQNVTLSCEQNLNHDAMYWYRQDPGQGLRLIYYSQIVNDFQKGDIAEGYSVSREKKESFPLTVTSAQKNPTAFYLCASSDQQGSQPQHFGDGTRLSIL.

This clone was detected only a few times. The rearrangement links TRBV7-9 to TRBJ1-5; 8 bases fit TRBD1. The germline V gene encodes CDR1 SEHNR and CDR2 FQNEAQ (reference sequence). V lost 5 bases, J lost 2 bases, and 2 bases stayed unmatched. This CDR3 comprises 14 residues. The CDR3 DNA reads TGTGCCAGCAGCCCACAGGGGGGCAATCAGCCCCAGCATTTT. Its translation: CASSPQGGNQPQHF. Using reference TRBV7-9 and TRBJ1-5 for the parts outside the CDR3, the full variable domain is DTGVSQNPRHKITKRGQNVTFRCDPISEHNRLYWYRQTLGQGPEFLTYFQNEAQLEKSRLLSDRFSAERPKGSFSTLEIQRTEQGDSAMYLCASSPQGGNQPQHFGDGTRLSIL.

The chain recombines TRBV7-2 with TRBJ2-3, with D uncertain. The CDR3 length is 14 residues. V gave up 5 bases and J gave up 4 bases, with 13 bases separating them. Per the germline V gene, CDR1 is SGHTA and CDR2 is FQGNSA. Written as DNA, the CDR3 is TGTGCCAGCAGCCCCCCCCTCCGTCCAGATACGCAGTATTTT. This translates into CASSPPLRPDTQYF.

V and J are TRBV7-9 and TRBJ2-7; weak D call: TRBD2 (6 bases). Trimming removed 4 bases at V and 6 bases at J, with 19 bases between. The CDR3 is made up of 15 amino acids. CDR1 and CDR2 from the germline V gene are SEHNR and FQNEAQ (reference sequence). The DNA for the CDR3 is TGTGCCAGCAGCTCCGTCGCGGCGGGATTTGGCGAGCAGTACTTC. Its protein is CASSSVAAGFGEQYF.

The chain uses TRBV6-5 and TRBJ2-1; 13 bases map to TRBD2. Germline trimming cut 5 bases from V and 12 bases from J; bases unmatched to any gene: 10. This CDR3 spans 15 amino acids. In germline, CDR1 is MNHEY, CDR2 SVGAGI. The CDR3, as DNA: TGTGCCAGCAGTAAGGGACTAGCGGGGCCGGTGGGGCAGTTCTTC. Residues: CASSKGLAGPVGQFF.

This clone was picked up one time. The DNA of the CDR3 is TGTGCCATCAGTGGACAGCCTAATGAAAAACTGTTTTTT. Protein sequence: CAISGQPNEKLFF. V gene TRBV10-3 combines with J gene TRBJ1-4; weak D call: TRBD1 (5 bases). This CDR3 has 13 residues. Trimming left V 4 bases short and J 3 bases short, with 6 bases between. Germline CDR1 and CDR2: ENHRY and SYGVKD.

The chain combines TRBV9 with TRBJ2-6, with a tentative D call TRBD1 (5 bases). This CDR3 spans 17 amino acids. The V gene's germline CDR1 is SGDLS and CDR2 YYNGEE. V lost 2 bases to trimming and J lost 0 bases, with 12 bases between them. CDR3 protein: CASSVGASISGANVLTF. The CDR3 nucleotides read TGTGCCAGCAGCGTTGGGGCTTCAATCTCTGGGGCCAACGTCCTGACTTTC.

This clone appeared once. The chain uses TRBV4-1 and TRBJ2-3; tentative D call: TRBD1 (6 bases). Looked up from germline, CDR1 is MGHRA and CDR2 is YSYEKL. CDR3 length: 15 residues. Between the trimmed V and J ends, which lost 4 bases and 0 bases, there was a span of 11 bases. CDR3 coding DNA: TGCGCCAGCAGCCCCAGACAGGTTAGCACAGATACGCAGTATTTT. Translating gives CASSPRQVSTDTQYF.

The chain has TRBV9 and TRBJ2-2, with a weak D call TRBD1 (7 bases). V gave up 7 bases and J gave up 0 bases, with 16 bases separating them. This CDR3 has 16 amino acids. Germline-derived CDR1 and CDR2 are SGDLS and YYNGEE. CDR3 bases: TGTGCCAGCTCCCCAAGGAGGGGGCCGAACACCGGGGAGCTGTTTTTT. It yields the protein CASSPRRGPNTGELFF.

The J gene is TRBJ1-1, the V gene TRBV6-5, with D perhaps matching TRBD1 (6 bases). Trimming removed 8 bases from V and 3 bases from J, with 13 bases in between. The germline V gene encodes CDR1 MNHEY and CDR2 SVGAGI. The CDR3 has 13 amino acids. In nucleotides, the CDR3 is TGTGCCAGCCCAAGGACAGCTTACACTGAAGCTTTCTTT. As protein: CASPRTAYTEAFF.

This chain links TRBV6-5 with TRBJ2-2, with 8 bases lining up with TRBD2. V dropped 5 bases and J dropped 4; count of bases not matched to a gene: 6. This CDR3 comprises 15 residues. CDR1 and CDR2 (germline): MNHEY, SVGAGI. This CDR3 reads CASSTGLAGTGELFF. The CDR3 nucleotides read TGTGCCAGCAGTACCGGACTAGCCGGCACCGGGGAGCTGTTTTTT.

This chain connects TRBV10-3 to TRBJ1-3; D may be TRBD1 (6 bases). Germline CDR1 reads ENHRY; CDR2 reads SYGVKD. V was cut by 11 bases and J by 4 bases, with 21 bases left in between. There are 15 residues in the CDR3. The CDR3 here is CAAEQGMVAGNTIYF. DNA for the CDR3: TGTGCCGCAGAACAGGGAATGGTTGCCGGAAACACCATATATTTT.

This rearrangement joins TRBV18 to TRBJ2-1, with D possibly matching TRBD2 (6 bases). The CDR3 covers 16 residues. V lost 3 bases to trimming and J lost 0 bases, with 12 bases between them. Germline V gene sequence: CDR1 KGHSH, CDR2 LQKENI. CDR3 sequence (DNA): TGTGCCAGCTCACCGTTGGGCGGGACCTCCTACAATGAGCAGTTCTTC. It codes for CASSPLGGTSYNEQFF.

CDR3 in amino acids: CASSSGGRGQETQYF. CDR3 nucleotide sequence: TGTGCCAGCAGCTCGGGGGGGCGAGGGCAAGAGACCCAGTACTTC. The chain uses TRBV13 and TRBJ2-5, with 8 bases matching TRBD2. This CDR3 has 15 amino acids. Trimming cost V 4 bases and J 2 bases; bases outside gene matches: 6. Per germline, CDR1 PRHDT and CDR2 FYEKMQ (reference sequence).

This chain uses TRBV10-3 with TRBJ1-5; D is perhaps TRBD1 (6 bases). This CDR3 contains 15 residues. From germline, CDR1 is ENHRY and CDR2 SYGVKD. The germline V and J ends were trimmed by 1 base and 2 bases, with 9 bases remaining between them. In DNA form, the CDR3 reads TGTGCCATCAGTGAGTTACAGGGCGGCAATCAGCCCCAGCATTTT. Its protein is CAISELQGGNQPQHF.

This clone has just a few counts. This CDR3 is CASSLKPTIYGNTIYF. In nucleotides, the CDR3 is TGTGCCAGCAGCCTTAAACCTACGATCTATGGAAACACCATATATTTT. The chain combines TRBV7-6 with TRBJ1-3; no definite D call. This CDR3 has 16 residues. Trimming cost V 5 bases and J 3 bases, with 17 bases left between them. Germline-derived CDR1 and CDR2 are SGHVS and FNYEAQ. The full variable domain, completed using reference TRBV7-6 and TRBJ1-3, is GAGVSQSPRYKVTKRGQDVALRCDPISGHVSLYWYRQALGQGPEFLTYFNYEAQQDKSGLPNDRFSAERPEGSISTLTIQRTEQRDSAMYRCASSLKPTIYGNTIYFGEGSWLTVV.

V gene TRBV7-8 combines with J gene TRBJ1-2; D call uncertain. CDR1 SGHVS and CDR2 FQNEAQ come from the germline V gene. Trimming took 0 bases from V and 5 from J, leaving 10 bases between them. This CDR3 is 14 amino acids long. The CDR3 region is CASSLAELSYGYTF. In DNA form, the CDR3 reads TGTGCCAGCAGCTTAGCCGAACTTTCTTATGGCTACACCTTC.

The CDR3 nucleotides read TGCGCCAGCAGCCCGTCGGGGACAGGGGATCTCGGCCTCCACTTT. It yields the protein CASSPSGTGDLGLHF. The chain couples TRBV4-3 to TRBJ1-6; TRBD1 aligns across 10 bases. V dropped 4 bases and J dropped 15; count of bases not matched to a gene: 12. The germline CDR1 and CDR2 sequences are LGHNA and YSLEER. The CDR3 runs 15 residues.

The rearrangement links TRBV7-2 to TRBJ1-2; perhaps TRBD1 as D (5 bases). The V and J ends lost 5 bases and 5 bases respectively, with 6 bases between them. The CDR3 spans 11 residues. CDR1 and CDR2 (germline): SGHTA, FQGNSA. CDR3 coding DNA: TGTGCCAGCAGCAAGGGGTATGGCTACACCTTC. Translated: CASSKGYGYTF. The variable domain in full, with the rest retrieved from reference TRBV7-2 and TRBJ1-2, is GAGVSQSPSNKVTEKGKDVELRCDPISGHTALYWYRQSLGQGLEFLIYFQGNSAPDKSGLPSDRFSAERTGGSVSTLTIQRTQQEDSAVYLCASSKGYGYTFGSGTRLTVV.

The count of this clone is one. This chain links TRBV5-1 with TRBJ2-2; 14 bases agree with TRBD2. There are 16 residues in the CDR3. Germline V gene sequence: CDR1 SGHRS, CDR2 YFSETQ. The trim removed 4 bases at V and 6 bases at J, leaving 5 bases unmatched. The CDR3 coding sequence is TGCGCCAGCAGCCCCCCGGGACTAGCGGGGGCCGGGGAGCTGTTTTTT. Translating it yields CASSPPGLAGAGELFF.

The genes are TRBV7-9 and TRBJ2-5, with D hard to call. V was clipped by 1 base and J by 3 bases, with 3 bases between them. CDR1 and CDR2 (germline): SEHNR, FQNEAQ (reference sequence). The CDR3 has 12 amino acids. CDR3: CASSLVKETQYF. CDR3 nucleotides: TGTGCCAGCAGCTTAGTTAAAGAGACCCAGTACTTC.

This chain uses TRBV5-1 with TRBJ1-3; the D is unclear. Between the trimmed V and J ends, which lost 0 bases and 1 base, there was a span of 14 bases. The CDR3 is made up of 17 amino acids. Germline assignment: CDR1 SGHRS and CDR2 YFSETQ. CDR3 protein: CASSLERGGSSGNTIYF. CDR3 DNA: TGCGCCAGCAGCTTGGAACGGGGTGGGAGTTCTGGAAACACCATATATTTT.

The chain is built from TRBV24-1 and TRBJ2-1; 10 bases agree with TRBD1. Germline V gene data show CDR1 as KGHDR and CDR2 as SFDVKD. Trimming removed 7 bases from V and 6 bases from J; junction bases left unmatched: 8. This CDR3 has 15 residues. The CDR3 sequence is CATRQPGQGTNEQFF. CDR3 DNA: TGTGCCACCAGGCAGCCGGGACAGGGGACCAATGAGCAGTTCTTC.

The chain combines TRBV28 with TRBJ2-5; 9 nucleotides line up with TRBD1. This CDR3 is 14 amino acids long. Germline V gives CDR1 MDHEN, CDR2 SYDVKM. Trimming cost V 5 bases and J 0 bases; bases outside gene matches: 1. The CDR3 loop reads CASSNRGHQETQYF. CDR3 nucleotide sequence: TGTGCCAGCAGTAACAGGGGGCACCAAGAGACCCAGTACTTC.

This clone was counted many times. The gene calls are TRBV28 and TRBJ2-3; D unclear. The CDR3 has 14 amino acids. With 3 bases removed from V and 1 base from J, the gap between germline ends came to 8 bases. Germline V CDR1 and CDR2: MDHEN, SYDVKM. The CDR3 sequence: CASSFVAGTDTQYF. The CDR3 DNA sequence: TGTGCCAGCAGTTTCGTCGCGGGCACAGATACGCAGTATTTT.

The chain links TRBV28 to TRBJ1-1; D is perhaps TRBD1 (5 bases). From germline, CDR1 is MDHEN and CDR2 SYDVKM. The V and J ends lost 5 bases and 3 bases respectively, with 22 bases between them. This CDR3 has 17 residues. CDR3 DNA sequence: TGTGCCAGCAGTCCCCGGGGTGGGGGGTTGGTGGACACTGAAGCTTTCTTT. Its translation: CASSPRGGGLVDTEAFF.

The chain recombines TRBV28 with TRBJ1-3, with D unclear. CDR1 MDHEN and CDR2 SYDVKM come from the germline V gene. CDR3 length: 14 amino acids. The V gene lost 8 bases and the J gene lost 4 bases, with 15 bases spanning the gap. The CDR3 region has the DNA TGTGCCAGCTCGAGCCCCGGAGGAGGAAACACCATATATTTT. Its protein product is CASSSPGGGNTIYF. The entire variable domain, with the rest obtained from reference TRBV28 and TRBJ1-3, is as follows: DVKVTQSSRYLVKRTGEKVFLECVQDMDHENMFWYRQDPGLGLRLIYFSYDVKMKEKGDIPEGYSVSREKKERFSLILESASTNQTSMYLCASSSPGGGNTIYFGEGSWLTVV.

V usage is TRBV18 and J usage is TRBJ1-2, with 7 bases lining up with TRBD1. CDR3 length: 15 amino acids. The germline CDR1 and CDR2 sequences are KGHSH and LQKENI. Losses at the gene ends were 0 bases for V and 1 base for J; bases not matched to a gene: 2. In DNA form, the CDR3 reads TGTGCCAGCTCACCACCGGGACAGATTAACTATGGCTACACCTTC. It codes for CASSPPGQINYGYTF.

The gene calls are TRBV9 and TRBJ1-1, with D perhaps TRBD1 (6 bases). Germline V lookup: CDR1 SGDLS, CDR2 YYNGEE. The V gene lost 1 base and the J gene lost 5 bases, with 15 bases spanning the gap. This CDR3 is built from 15 residues. The CDR3 sequence: CASSVTGVQGTEAFF. The CDR3 DNA reads TGTGCCAGCAGCGTAACTGGAGTGCAGGGGACTGAAGCTTTCTTT.